This entry features one TCR beta chain sequence. The CDR3 runs to 14 residues. Looked up from germline, CDR1 is KGHSH and CDR2 is LQKENI. Between the trimmed V and J ends, which lost 6 bases and 4 bases, there was a span of 15 bases. These data come from a study of control samples from healthy donors and cancer patients. Profiled with immunoSEQ multiplex PCR; TCRdb holds only in-frame clones, not every one. The sample consists of some 79,000 clones, over 85% of them appearing once. The sequence was obtained from a woman aged 40 to 49 with lung cancer. V gene TRBV18 combines with J gene TRBJ1-1; no reliable D call. Sequencing was done on a sample of PBMCs. Written as DNA, the CDR3 is TGTGCCAGCTCCGACTCCCAGCGAGGCACTGAAGCTTTCTTT. Amino acids: CASSDSQRGTEAFF.